This TCR beta chain was identified during a study of cytotoxic CD8 clonotypes in ibrutinib-treated CLL. Background on the study: Included were 11 to 12 relapsed/refractory and 15 treatment-naive patients, of whom 17 were IGHV unmutated.

Trimming stripped 0 bases from V and 5 bases from J, with 11 bases between. Germline values: CDR1 SGHDT, CDR2 YYEEEE. This CDR3 is 14 amino acids long. The data were produced by immunoSEQ multiplex PCR, yet TCRdb's version contains in-frame clones alone and is incomplete. The sample has 150,000 or so clones; approximately 85% are singletons. Details on this clone: Its antigen is still unknown.

Study-level results: Circulating CD8+ T-cell counts were tracked by baseline clonality, which exceeded that of age-matched healthy donors.

The chain couples TRBV5-6 to TRBJ2-5; D is possibly TRBD2 (5 bases). The TCR was taken from a human donor with chronic lymphocytic leukemia. Sample: PBMCs, taken after 24 months of ibrutinib treatment. The CDR3 reads CASSLESGGETQYF. The CDR3, as DNA: TGTGCCAGCAGCTTGGAATCGGGCGGGGAGACCCAGTACTTC.